The 28 T cell receptor beta chains in this list originate from one sample, sequenced in a study of shared clonotypes between healthy human individuals (dated by TCRdb to about 2020). Library generation was performed with the immunoSEQ multiplex PCR assay. Entries here come from immuneACCESS through TCRdb and include only in-frame sequences with V and J called. Some clones fail to appear in such tables; in the studies checked, an unresolved V gene covers under half of the shortfall, and the cause of the remainder is unknown. The sample profile shows roughly 1,100,000 clones; around 76% of them were found once. 1.4% to 1.5% of the sample belongs to the ten largest clones. Sequencing was done on a sample of memory CD4+ T cells sorted from blood. In the paper's terms, the cell subset or site label means: CD45RA-negative fraction. These receptors were taken from a young man in good health.

The sample holds a few counts of this clone. The same CDR3 can be traced to other DNA sequences in this sample. This sequence joins TRBV27 and TRBJ2-5; 7 bases are shared with TRBD1. Germline lookup yields CDR1 MNHEY and CDR2 SMNVEV (reference sequence). CDR3 length: 14 amino acids. V gave up 0 bases and J gave up 5 bases; unmatched junction bases: 3. As DNA, the CDR3 is TGTGCCAGCAGTTTATCAAGGGGGCGGGAGACCCAGTACTTC. It encodes CASSLSRGRETQYF.

This chain connects TRBV27 to TRBJ2-7; 11 nucleotides align to TRBD2. Germline CDR1 reads MNHEY; CDR2 reads SMNVEV (reference sequence). CDR3 size: 16 residues. The trim removed 4 bases at V and 3 bases at J, leaving 8 bases unmatched. The DNA of the CDR3 is TGTGCCAGCAGTTACCGGGTAGCGGGGGGGATCTACGAGCAGTACTTC. Translating it yields CASSYRVAGGIYEQYF.

V usage is TRBV19 and J usage is TRBJ1-4; no definite D call. V was clipped by 7 bases and J by 5 bases, with 14 bases between them. Germline V CDR1 and CDR2: LNHDA, SQIVND (reference sequence). This CDR3 spans 14 amino acids. As DNA, the CDR3 is TGTGCCAGTAACCTCCAGATGACCAATGAAAAACTGTTTTTT. Translating gives CASNLQMTNEKLFF. Using reference TRBV19 and TRBJ1-4 for the parts outside the CDR3, the full variable domain is DGGITQSPKYLFRKEGQNVTLSCEQNLNHDAMYWYRQDPGQGLRLIYYSQIVNDFQKGDIAEGYSVSREKKESFPLTVTSAQKNPTAFYLCASNLQMTNEKLFFGSGTQLSVL.

The J gene is TRBJ1-1, the V gene TRBV11-1; D not certain. The V gene's germline CDR1 is SGHAT and CDR2 FQDESV (reference sequence). CDR3 size: 16 residues. The ends were cut back, 0 bases at V and 2 bases at J, with 13 bases in the middle. CDR3 coding DNA: TGTGCCAGCAGCTTAGCTGTAGATACGGGTAACACTGAAGCTTTCTTT. Translating gives CASSLAVDTGNTEAFF.

This chain joins TRBV5-1 and TRBJ1-1, with 7 positions matching TRBD1. V was clipped by 1 base and J by 7 bases; unmatched bases: 13. CDR3 length equals 16 residues. Germline V CDR1 and CDR2: SGHRS, YFSETQ. The CDR3 DNA follows: TGCGCCAGCAGCTTGACAGGGGAGAATTCGCGCGGTGAAGCTTTCTTT. Translated, it gives CASSLTGENSRGEAFF. Looking up the rest from reference TRBV5-1 and TRBJ1-1 gives the full variable domain: KAGVTQTPRYLIKTRGQQVTLSCSPISGHRSVSWYQQTPGQGLQFLFEYFSETQRNKGNFPGRFSGRQFSNSRSEMNVSTLELGDSALYLCASSLTGENSRGEAFFGQGTRLTVV.

The rearrangement joins TRBV27 to TRBJ2-3; D unclear. Deletions cut 1 base from V and 5 bases from J, with 13 bases between. CDR3 size: 15 residues. Per germline, CDR1 MNHEY and CDR2 SMNVEV (reference sequence). CDR3 in amino acids: CASSLLLPPGDTQYF. In DNA, the CDR3 is TGTGCCAGCAGTTTATTGCTCCCCCCTGGAGATACGCAGTATTTT.

The CDR3 spells CASRRQGANEKLFF. CDR3 DNA sequence: TGTGCCAGTAGGAGACAGGGGGCTAATGAAAAACTGTTTTTT. The V and J genes are TRBV19 and TRBJ1-4, with TRBD1 matching over 9 bases. With 6 bases clipped from V and 3 bases from J, the junction kept 2 bases outside the gene matches. CDR1 and CDR2 from the germline V gene are LNHDA and SQIVND (reference sequence). The CDR3 is 14 residues long.

The genes are TRBV19 and TRBJ1-2; 8 nucleotides line up with TRBD1. V was pared by 4 bases and J by 8 bases, with 9 bases of the junction left unmatched. Germline V gives CDR1 LNHDA, CDR2 SQIVND (reference sequence). The CDR3 contains 14 residues. The CDR3 reads CASSKVGTGGGYTF. The DNA for the CDR3 is TGTGCCAGTAGTAAGGTCGGAACAGGGGGAGGCTACACCTTC.

This clone was detected only once. J is TRBJ2-5 and V is TRBV10-1, with 10 positions matching TRBD2. The V gene's germline CDR1 is WNHNN and CDR2 SYGVQD (reference sequence). The CDR3 totals 15 residues. Trimming cost V 6 bases and J 5 bases; bases outside gene matches: 9. The CDR3 here is CASRLPSGGAETQYF. Here the CDR3 DNA reads TGCGCCAGCAGACTCCCCAGCGGGGGGGCCGAGACCCAGTACTTC.

J is TRBJ1-2 and V is TRBV6-5; D is possibly TRBD1 (6 bases). Trimming stripped 0 bases from V and 2 bases from J, with 13 bases between. This CDR3 has 16 residues. The germline V gene encodes CDR1 MNHEY and CDR2 SVGAGI. The CDR3 DNA follows: TGTGCCAGCAGTTACTCGCTTTTGGACAGAAACTATGGCTACACCTTC. Translating it yields CASSYSLLDRNYGYTF.

Regarding this clone: Germline is not matched at one junction end, which may reflect a read error. The rearrangement joins TRBV7-7 to TRBJ2-2, with 14 nucleotides matching TRBD2. The CDR3 consists of 17 residues. Germline V gives CDR1 SSHAT, CDR2 FNYEAQ (reference sequence). In DNA, the CDR3 is TGTGCTAGCAGCCCGACTAGCGGGAGGGCCTACGCCGGGGAGCTGTTTTTT. Encoded protein: CASSPTSGRAYAGELFF.

Note on this clone: Since a far larger clone is one base different, this is likely a read error. The same CDR3 also results from other DNA sequences found in this sample. The chain links TRBV11-2 to TRBJ2-7, with 9 bases that match TRBD1. With V trimmed by 4 bases and J by 7 bases, 5 bases remained unmatched. In germline, CDR1 is SGHAT, CDR2 FQNNGV. The CDR3 sequence is 13 residues long. CDR3 coding DNA: TGTGCCAGCAGCTCGGACAGGGGCGGAGAGCAGTACTTC. It translates to CASSSDRGGEQYF.

Only a few counts were recorded for this clone. The gene calls are TRBV11-2 and TRBJ1-2; 9 bases are a match to TRBD1. The J segment lost 8 bases and the V segment lost 4 bases, leaving 8 bases of the junction unmatched. This CDR3 contains 14 residues. Germline V lookup: CDR1 SGHAT, CDR2 FQNNGV. Here the CDR3 reads CASSSPQGAHGYTF. The CDR3 DNA follows: TGTGCCAGCAGCTCTCCACAGGGGGCCCACGGCTACACCTTC.

This chain uses TRBV27 with TRBJ2-7; 10 bases line up with TRBD2. Unmatched junction bases numbered 8, after V lost 2 bases and J lost 7 bases. Germline V lookup: CDR1 MNHEY, CDR2 SMNVEV (reference sequence). The CDR3 runs 15 residues. The CDR3 is CASSLGSGRNGEQYF. The CDR3 DNA follows: TGTGCCAGCAGTTTAGGTAGCGGGAGGAATGGGGAGCAGTACTTC.

The chain carries TRBV10-3 and TRBJ2-7, with D possibly matching TRBD2 (6 bases). V was trimmed by 2 bases and J by 5 bases, leaving 16 bases between them. Looked up from germline, CDR1 is ENHRY and CDR2 is SYGVKD. The CDR3 extends over 15 amino acids. CDR3 region: CAISETLGTGDEQYF. The CDR3 nucleotides are TGTGCCATCAGTGAGACCCTGGGTACGGGGGACGAGCAGTACTTC.

The chain combines TRBV6-4 with TRBJ2-7, with TRBD1 as a possible D gene (6 bases). The CDR3 is made up of 13 amino acids. Trimming cost V 2 bases and J 2 bases, with 7 bases left between them. In germline, CDR1 is MRHNA, CDR2 SNTAGT. The DNA of the CDR3 is TGTGCCAGCAGTGACGGGGGCACCTACGAGCAGTACTTC. Protein product: CASSDGGTYEQYF.

This chain links TRBV19 with TRBJ1-1; D is unclear. CDR1 and CDR2 (germline): LNHDA, SQIVND (reference sequence). This CDR3 is 16 amino acids long. Trimming left V 4 bases short and J 4 bases short, with 19 bases between. CDR3: CASSTSTRLVSTEAFF. In DNA form, the CDR3 reads TGTGCCAGTAGTACCTCGACAAGGTTGGTGAGCACTGAAGCTTTCTTT.

In this sample, this clone turned up once. J is TRBJ2-5 and V is TRBV5-1, with 8 bases matching TRBD2. V lost 4 bases to trimming and J lost 1 base; unmatched junction nucleotides: 3. From germline, CDR1 is SGHRS and CDR2 YFSETQ. CDR3 length: 14 amino acids. The CDR3 loop is CASSPAGGQETQYF. For the CDR3, the DNA is TGCGCCAGCAGCCCGGCGGGGGGCCAAGAGACCCAGTACTTC.

This clone was recorded at least ten times. The same CDR3 is also encoded by other DNA sequences in this sample. The V call is TRBV5-1, the J call TRBJ2-5; D is undetermined. The V and J ends lost 6 bases and 4 bases respectively, with 13 bases between them. This CDR3 has 13 amino acids. The V gene's germline CDR1 is SGHRS and CDR2 YFSETQ. DNA of the CDR3: TGCGCCAGCAAGAAGGGTCCCGGAGAGACCCAGTACTTC. Translated, it gives CASKKGPGETQYF.

About this clone itself: The same CDR3 also results from other DNA sequences found in this sample. V and J are TRBV18 and TRBJ2-1; 14 bases match TRBD2. The CDR3 loop spans 17 amino acids. From germline, CDR1 is KGHSH and CDR2 LQKENI. The V gene end was trimmed by 1 base and the J gene end by 1 base; junction bases not matched to a gene: 0. CDR3 in amino acids: CASSPRTSGGSYNEQFF. The CDR3 region has the DNA TGTGCCAGCTCACCACGGACTAGCGGGGGGTCCTACAATGAGCAGTTCTTC.

In this sample, this clone turned up once. This sequence joins TRBV6-6 and TRBJ1-2, with D hard to call. V gave up 6 bases and J gave up 2 bases, with 10 bases separating them. The V gene's germline CDR1 is MNHNY and CDR2 SVGAGI (reference sequence). The CDR3 is 13 residues long. The chain's CDR3 is CASSPSGNYGYTF. In DNA form, the CDR3 reads TGTGCCAGCAGCCCCTCGGGAAACTATGGCTACACCTTC.

This clone was detected a few times. The chain uses TRBV11-3 and TRBJ2-7; D not resolved. Germline values: CDR1 SGHNT, CDR2 YENEEA. V was shortened by 5 bases and J by 4 bases, with 9 bases between the two germline ends. This CDR3 is built from 12 residues. CDR3: CASSHDSYEQYF. The CDR3 nucleotides are TGTGCCAGCAGCCACGACTCGTACGAGCAGTACTTC.

This chain links TRBV15 with TRBJ1-5; D might be TRBD1 (5 bases). In germline, CDR1 is LNHNV, CDR2 YYDKDF (reference sequence). V lost 0 bases and J 4 bases, leaving 10 bases between the germline ends. CDR3 length equals 15 residues. The CDR3 reads CATSRELRGNQPQHF. In DNA form, the CDR3 reads TGTGCCACCAGCAGAGAACTTAGGGGAAATCAGCCCCAGCATTTT.

This clone was counted a single time. The chain links TRBV5-4 to TRBJ2-3; the match to TRBD2 covers 15 bases. The germline V gene encodes CDR1 SGHNT and CDR2 YYREEE (reference sequence). Trimming took 4 bases from V and 4 from J; bases not matched to a gene: 10. This CDR3 comprises 18 residues. CDR3 loop: CASSRTSGRALGSDTQYF. In DNA, the CDR3 is TGTGCCAGCAGCCGGACTAGCGGGAGGGCCCTCGGTTCAGATACGCAGTATTTT. The full variable domain, completed using reference TRBV5-4 and TRBJ2-3, is ETGVTQSPTHLIKTRGQQVTLRCSSQSGHNTVSWYQQALGQGPQFIFQYYREEENGRGNFPPRFSGLQFPNYSSELNVNALELDDSALYLCASSRTSGRALGSDTQYFGPGTRLTVL.

The chain employs TRBV5-1 and TRBJ2-1; 7 bases match TRBD1. Germline CDR1 is SGHRS and CDR2 is YFSETQ. The CDR3 consists of 15 residues. Trimming removed 3 bases from V and 2 bases from J; junction bases left unmatched: 5. The CDR3 DNA follows: TGCGCCAGCAGCTCTTTGACAGGGACCTACAATGAGCAGTTCTTC. Translated: CASSSLTGTYNEQFF.

The chain uses TRBV18 and TRBJ1-4, with D possibly matching TRBD1 (6 bases). The V end was cut by 4 bases, the J end by 0 bases, with 12 bases between. The CDR3 sequence is 16 residues long. The germline V gene has CDR1 KGHSH and CDR2 LQKENI. The CDR3 loop reads CASSLRQEATNEKLFF. CDR3 in DNA: TGTGCCAGCTCACTGCGACAGGAAGCAACTAATGAAAAACTGTTTTTT.

The CDR3 sequence is CASSESIQETSYNEQFF. The CDR3 nucleotides are TGCGCCAGCAGTGAGTCTATACAGGAAACTTCCTACAATGAGCAGTTCTTC. J is TRBJ2-1 and V is TRBV10-2; D may be TRBD1 (5 bases). Germline CDR1 reads WSHSY; CDR2 reads SAAADI. Trimming removed 0 bases at V and 1 base at J, with 13 bases between. There are 17 residues in the CDR3.

This clone has more than one count but fewer than ten. The V call is TRBV7-2, the J call TRBJ2-1; 11 bases agree with TRBD2. The CDR3 covers 15 residues. Trimming took 5 bases from V and 7 from J; bases not matched to a gene: 7. From germline, CDR1 is SGHTA and CDR2 FQGNSA. The CDR3, as DNA: TGTGCCAGCAGCCTAGGGGGACTAGCGGTAAATGAGCAGTTCTTC. Protein product: CASSLGGLAVNEQFF.